Listed below are T cell receptor beta chains from one sample, sequenced in a study of blood T cell repertoires in COVID-19. The protocol was immunoSEQ multiplex PCR, while the TCRdb copy is restricted to in-frame clones and leaves out a portion. The top ten clones hold under 3.5% of a sample with about 210,000 clones, 83% of them seen once. The specimen was peripheral blood. Receptors were obtained from a man aged 50-60 years with active or convalescent COVID-19. Each CDR3 is given with its conserved first and last residue. A D gene is named only where the DNA matches it firmly. Clone size, where shown, is once, few, many, or a class for clones that have expanded.

j_call,d_call,clone_size,v_call,cdr3_nt,cdr3_aa
TRBJ1-6,.,.,TRBV5-1,TGCGCCAGCAGCTTGAATCCAGGCAATTCACCCCTCCACTTT,CASSLNPGNSPLHF
TRBJ2-1,TRBD2,once,TRBV6-5,TGTGCCAGCAGCTTAGCGGGGGCCGTATACAATGAGCAGTTCTTC,CASSLAGAVYNEQFF
TRBJ2-5,.,.,TRBV24-1,TGTGCCACCAGTGGGACAGACGTTCAAGAGACCCAGTACTTC,CATSGTDVQETQYF
TRBJ1-1,TRBD1,.,TRBV5-1,TGCGCCAGCAGCTTGGACAGGGGGTCTAACACTGAAGCTTTCTTT,CASSLDRGSNTEAFF
TRBJ1-2,.,once,TRBV7-9,TGTGCCAGCAGCTTTACAGGATTAGCTAACTATGGCTACACCTTC,CASSFTGLANYGYTF
TRBJ2-1,TRBD2,.,TRBV11-2,TGTGCCAGCAGCTTAGGGCTAGCGGGCTTACGAGAGCAGTTCTTC,CASSLGLAGLREQFF
TRBJ1-5,.,.,TRBV9,TGTGCCAGCAGCGTAGGGCCAGAAATTAGCAATCAGCCCCAGCATTTT,CASSVGPEISNQPQHF
TRBJ2-5,TRBD2,.,TRBV19,TGTGCCAGTAGTATAAGACTAGCGGGAGTAGAGACCCAGTACTTC,CASSIRLAGVETQYF
TRBJ2-7,TRBD2,.,TRBV7-2,TGTGCCAGCAGCTCCCGAGGGACTAGCGGGACCTACGAGCAGTACTTC,CASSSRGTSGTYEQYF
TRBJ1-6,.,.,TRBV5-1,TGCGCCAGCAGCAGGACAGAGAGCTCCTATAATTCACCCCTCCACTTT,CASSRTESSYNSPLHF
TRBJ2-2,TRBD2,.,TRBV19,TGTGCCAGTAGCACCTTCACCGGACTAGCGGGAGGGTCTGGCGGGGAGCTGTTTTTT,CASSTFTGLAGGSGGELFF
TRBJ1-2,.,.,TRBV18,TGTGCCAGCTCACCACTGAGGACGGAGGGCAATGGCTACACCTTC,CASSPLRTEGNGYTF
TRBJ2-3,.,.,TRBV4-1,TGCGCCAGCAGCCAAAGTCCCGGGTCAGATACGCAGTATTTT,CASSQSPGSDTQYF
TRBJ1-5,.,.,TRBV5-5,TGTGCCAGCAGCTTGGCCGGGAGTATCTTGAGCAATCAGCCCCAGCATTTT,CASSLAGSILSNQPQHF
TRBJ2-5,TRBD1,medium-sized,TRBV15,TGTGCCACCAGGGGGAGAAAGCAGGGGGCTGAGACCCAGTACTTC,CATRGRKQGAETQYF
TRBJ2-2,.,.,TRBV19,TGTGCCAGTAGGTGGGACATGAACACCGGGGAGCTGTTTTTT,CASRWDMNTGELFF
TRBJ1-1,.,.,TRBV11-3,TGTGCCAGCAGCCGAACAGGGTCCGGGACTGAAGCTTTCTTT,CASSRTGSGTEAFF
TRBJ2-1,.,.,TRBV6-5,TGTGCCAGCAGTTACTCGTTCAGGGGCAATGAGCAGTTCTTC,CASSYSFRGNEQFF
TRBJ2-1,TRBD2,.,TRBV5-6,TGTGCCAGCAGCTCCGCGGGAGGGGAGCAGTTCTTC,CASSSAGGEQFF
TRBJ1-2,.,.,TRBV6-1,TGTGCCAGCAGTGAAGCGGCAGGGTTGGGGTATGGCTACACCTTC,CASSEAAGLGYGYTF
TRBJ1-1,.,.,TRBV7-2,TGTGCCAGCAGCTTATCCCTCCTGAACACTGAAGCTTTCTTT,CASSLSLLNTEAFF